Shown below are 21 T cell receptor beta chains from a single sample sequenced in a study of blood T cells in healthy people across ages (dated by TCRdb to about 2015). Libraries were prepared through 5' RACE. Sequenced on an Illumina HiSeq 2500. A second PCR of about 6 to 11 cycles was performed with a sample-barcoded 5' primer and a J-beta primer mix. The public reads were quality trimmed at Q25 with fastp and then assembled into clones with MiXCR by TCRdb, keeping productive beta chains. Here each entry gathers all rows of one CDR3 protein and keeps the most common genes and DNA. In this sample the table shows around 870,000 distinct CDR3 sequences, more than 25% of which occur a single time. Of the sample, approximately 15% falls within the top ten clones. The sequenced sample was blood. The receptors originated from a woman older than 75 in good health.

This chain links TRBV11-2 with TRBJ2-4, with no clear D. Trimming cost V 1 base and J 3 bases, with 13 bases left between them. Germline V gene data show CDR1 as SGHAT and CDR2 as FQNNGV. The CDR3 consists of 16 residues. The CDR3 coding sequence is TGTGCCAGCAGCTTAGGGCGCACCAGCTTCAAAAACATTCAGTACTTC. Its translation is CASSLGRTSFKNIQYF.

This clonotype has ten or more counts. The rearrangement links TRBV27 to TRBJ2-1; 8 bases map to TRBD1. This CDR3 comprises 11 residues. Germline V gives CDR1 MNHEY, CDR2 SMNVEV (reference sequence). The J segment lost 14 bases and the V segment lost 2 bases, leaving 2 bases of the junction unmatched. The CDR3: CASSLGTGKFF. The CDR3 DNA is TGTGCCAGCAGTTTAGGGACAGGAAAGTTCTTC.

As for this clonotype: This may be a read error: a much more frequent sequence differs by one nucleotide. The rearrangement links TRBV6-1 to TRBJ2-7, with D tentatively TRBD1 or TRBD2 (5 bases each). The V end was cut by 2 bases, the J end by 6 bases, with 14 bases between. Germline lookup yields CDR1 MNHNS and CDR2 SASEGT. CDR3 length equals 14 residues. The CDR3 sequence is CASSERDRDGEQYF. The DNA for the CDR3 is TGTGCCAGCAGTGAAAGGGACCGAGACGGCGAGCAGTACTTC.

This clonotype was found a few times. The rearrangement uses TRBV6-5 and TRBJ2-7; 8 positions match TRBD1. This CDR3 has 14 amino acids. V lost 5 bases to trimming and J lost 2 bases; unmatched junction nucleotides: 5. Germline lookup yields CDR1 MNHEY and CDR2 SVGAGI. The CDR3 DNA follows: TGTGCCAGCAGTCCTCAACAGGGGGCCTACGAGCAGTACTTC. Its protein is CASSPQQGAYEQYF.

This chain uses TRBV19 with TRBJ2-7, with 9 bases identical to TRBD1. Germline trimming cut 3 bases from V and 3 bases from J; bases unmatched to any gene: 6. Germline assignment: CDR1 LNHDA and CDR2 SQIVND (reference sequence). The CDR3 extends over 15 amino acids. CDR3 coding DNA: TGTGCCAGTAGTATTGGGGGGACAGGGTTCTACGAGCAGTACTTC. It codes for CASSIGGTGFYEQYF.

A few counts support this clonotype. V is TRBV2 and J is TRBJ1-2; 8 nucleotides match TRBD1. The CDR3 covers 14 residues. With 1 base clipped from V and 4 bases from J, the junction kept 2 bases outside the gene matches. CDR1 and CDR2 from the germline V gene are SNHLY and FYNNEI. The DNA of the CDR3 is TGTGCCAGCAGTGAAGGGACAGGGACCTATGGCTACACCTTC. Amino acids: CASSEGTGTYGYTF.

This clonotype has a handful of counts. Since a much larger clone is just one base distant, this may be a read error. The CDR3 sequence: CASSHSNQPQHF. In nucleotides, the CDR3 is TGTGCCAGCAGCCATAGCAATCAGCCCCAGCATTTT. The chain joins TRBV7-2 to TRBJ1-5; D gene ambiguous. The CDR3 consists of 12 residues. Germline CDR1 is SGHTA and CDR2 is FQGNSA. Trimming removed 5 bases at V and 0 bases at J, with 2 bases between.

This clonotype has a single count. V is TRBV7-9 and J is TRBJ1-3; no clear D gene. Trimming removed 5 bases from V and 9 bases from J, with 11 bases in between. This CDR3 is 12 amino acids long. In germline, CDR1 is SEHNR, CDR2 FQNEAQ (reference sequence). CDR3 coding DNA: TGTGCCAGCAGCCGGGAAGCTGGCACCATATATTTT. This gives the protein CASSREAGTIYF.

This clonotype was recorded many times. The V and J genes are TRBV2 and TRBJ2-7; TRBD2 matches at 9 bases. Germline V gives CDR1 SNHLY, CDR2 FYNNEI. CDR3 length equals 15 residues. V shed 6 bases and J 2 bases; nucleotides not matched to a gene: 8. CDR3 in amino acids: CASRVSGLAPYEQYF. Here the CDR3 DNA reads TGTGCCAGCAGGGTATCGGGACTAGCCCCCTACGAGCAGTACTTC.

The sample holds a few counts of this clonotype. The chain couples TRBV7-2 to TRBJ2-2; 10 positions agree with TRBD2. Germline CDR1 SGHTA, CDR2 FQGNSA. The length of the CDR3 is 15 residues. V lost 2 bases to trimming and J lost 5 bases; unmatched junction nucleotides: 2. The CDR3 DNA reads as TGTGCCAGCAGCTTACAACTAGCGGGGACCGGGGAGCTGTTTTTT. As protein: CASSLQLAGTGELFF.

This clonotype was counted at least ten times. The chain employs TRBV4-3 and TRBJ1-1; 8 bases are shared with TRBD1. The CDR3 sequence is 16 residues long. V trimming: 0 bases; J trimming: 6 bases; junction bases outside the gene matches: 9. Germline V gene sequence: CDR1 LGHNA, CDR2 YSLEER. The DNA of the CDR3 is TGCGCCAGCAGCCAAGAGACAGGGGCGAGAAACGCTGAAGCTTTCTTT. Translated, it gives CASSQETGARNAEAFF.

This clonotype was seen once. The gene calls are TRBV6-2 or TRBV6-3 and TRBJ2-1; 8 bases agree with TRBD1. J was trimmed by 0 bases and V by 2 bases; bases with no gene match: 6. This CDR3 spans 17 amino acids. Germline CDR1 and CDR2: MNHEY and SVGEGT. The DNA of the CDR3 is TGTGCCAGCAGTTACAGGGGACAGGCTTACTCCTACAATGAGCAGTTCTTC. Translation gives CASSYRGQAYSYNEQFF.

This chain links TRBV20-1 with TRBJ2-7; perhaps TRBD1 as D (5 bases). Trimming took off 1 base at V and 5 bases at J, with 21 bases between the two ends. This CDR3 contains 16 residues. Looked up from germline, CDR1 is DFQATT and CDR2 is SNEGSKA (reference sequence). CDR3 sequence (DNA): TGCAGTGCTAGAGGACAGCCCAGCGTACCCTGGGACGAGCAGTACTTC. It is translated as CSARGQPSVPWDEQYF.

The CDR3 DNA follows: TGTGCCAGCAGCGTAGAGTCACAGAACACTGAAGCTTTCTTT. It yields the protein CASSVESQNTEAFF. V and J are TRBV9 and TRBJ1-1; D not resolved. Trimming left V 0 bases short and J 1 base short, with 7 bases between. Germline CDR1 SGDLS, CDR2 YYNGEE. This CDR3 is built from 14 residues.

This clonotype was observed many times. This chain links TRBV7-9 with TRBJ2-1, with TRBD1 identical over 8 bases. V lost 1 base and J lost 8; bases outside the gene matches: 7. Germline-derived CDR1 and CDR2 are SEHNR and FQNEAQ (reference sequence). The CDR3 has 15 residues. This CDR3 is CASSLGAGGSHEQFF. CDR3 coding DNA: TGTGCCAGCAGCTTAGGGGCAGGGGGCTCCCATGAGCAGTTCTTC.

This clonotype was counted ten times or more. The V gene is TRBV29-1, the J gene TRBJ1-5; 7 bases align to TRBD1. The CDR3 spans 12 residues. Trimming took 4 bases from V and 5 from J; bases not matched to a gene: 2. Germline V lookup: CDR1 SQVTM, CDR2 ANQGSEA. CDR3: CSVGQGDQPQHF. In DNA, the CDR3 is TGCAGCGTTGGTCAGGGGGATCAGCCCCAGCATTTT.

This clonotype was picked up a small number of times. The CDR3 nucleotides are TGTGCCAGCTCACCACCAGGGTTGGACGAGCAGTACTTC. Translated, it gives CASSPPGLDEQYF. This sequence joins TRBV18 and TRBJ2-7, with D unresolved. Per the germline V gene, CDR1 is KGHSH and CDR2 is LQKENI. The CDR3 extends over 13 amino acids. V lost 0 bases to trimming and J lost 5 bases, with 8 bases between them.

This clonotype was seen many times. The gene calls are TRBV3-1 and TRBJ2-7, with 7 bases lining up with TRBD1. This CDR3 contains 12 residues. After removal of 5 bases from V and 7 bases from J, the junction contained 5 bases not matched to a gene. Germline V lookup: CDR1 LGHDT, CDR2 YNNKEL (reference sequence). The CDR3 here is CASSTHRGEQYF. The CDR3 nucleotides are TGTGCCAGCAGCACCCACAGGGGTGAGCAGTACTTC.

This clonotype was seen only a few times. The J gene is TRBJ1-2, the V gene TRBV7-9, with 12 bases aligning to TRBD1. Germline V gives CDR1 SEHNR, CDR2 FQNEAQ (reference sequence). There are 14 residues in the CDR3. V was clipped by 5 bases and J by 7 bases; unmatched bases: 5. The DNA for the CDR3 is TGTGCCAGCAGCCGAGGGACAGGGGGCTTTGGCTACACCTTC. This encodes CASSRGTGGFGYTF.

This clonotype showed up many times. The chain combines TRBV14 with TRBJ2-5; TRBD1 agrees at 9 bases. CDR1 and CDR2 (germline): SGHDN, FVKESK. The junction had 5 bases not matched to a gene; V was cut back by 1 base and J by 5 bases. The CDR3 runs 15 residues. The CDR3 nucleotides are TGTGCCAGCAGCCAAGGGACAGGGGTTTCGGAGACCCAGTACTTC. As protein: CASSQGTGVSETQYF.

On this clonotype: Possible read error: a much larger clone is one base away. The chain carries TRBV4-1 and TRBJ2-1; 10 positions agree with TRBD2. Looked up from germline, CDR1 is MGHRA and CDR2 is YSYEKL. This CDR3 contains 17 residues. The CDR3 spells CAGSQDLLAGKYNEQFF. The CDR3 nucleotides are TGCGCCGGCAGCCAAGATCTACTAGCGGGGAAATACAATGAGCAGTTCTTC.